This T cell receptor beta chain was recovered during a study of T cells of healthy individuals. TCRdb reprocessed the 5' RACE reads with MiXCR, giving one entry per CDR3 protein. The data contain around 63,000 distinct CDR3 sequences, roughly 16% of them singletons. This CDR3 contains 15 residues. V gave up 0 bases and J gave up 1 base, with 7 bases separating them. Germline CDR1 reads MNHNY; CDR2 reads SVGAGI (reference sequence). This clonotype was recorded at least ten times. The V gene is TRBV6-6, the J gene TRBJ1-3; a possible D gene is TRBD1 (5 bases). The TCR comes from a human donor in good health. The DNA of the CDR3 is TGTGCCAGCAGTTACTCGGCAGGGTCTGGAAACACCATATATTTT. Translating it yields CASSYSAGSGNTIYF.